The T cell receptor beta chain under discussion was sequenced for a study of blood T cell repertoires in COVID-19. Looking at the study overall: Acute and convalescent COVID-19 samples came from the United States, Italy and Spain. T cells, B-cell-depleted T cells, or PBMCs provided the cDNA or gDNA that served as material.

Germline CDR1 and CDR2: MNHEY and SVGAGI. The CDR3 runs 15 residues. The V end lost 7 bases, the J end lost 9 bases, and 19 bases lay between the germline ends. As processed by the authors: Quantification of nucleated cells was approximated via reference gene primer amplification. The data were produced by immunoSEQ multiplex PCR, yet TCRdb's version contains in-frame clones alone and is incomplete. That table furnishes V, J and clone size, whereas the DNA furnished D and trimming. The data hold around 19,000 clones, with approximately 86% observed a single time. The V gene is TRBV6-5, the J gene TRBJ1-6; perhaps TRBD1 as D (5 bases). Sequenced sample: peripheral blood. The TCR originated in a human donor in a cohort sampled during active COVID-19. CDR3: CASNQIRPGVSPLHF. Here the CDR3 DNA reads TGTGCCAGCAATCAGATTCGGCCGGGGGTTTCACCCCTCCACTTT.